This is a list of T cell receptor beta chains from one sample in a study of blood T cell repertoires in COVID-19. TCRdb's table, derived via immunoSEQ multiplex PCR, lists solely in-frame clones and lacks some. The sample comprises tens of thousands of clones, 80% to 85% of which are singletons, and 4.5% rests with the top ten. The sequencing sample was made of peripheral blood. The receptor source for this set is a woman aged 55-70 years with acute or convalescent COVID-19. Both conserved end residues are part of each CDR3. Fields, in order: D gene, V gene, clone size, J gene, CDR3 protein. A D gene is named only where the DNA matches it firmly. Clone size is given for some rows only: seen once, a few or many times, or a class if the clone is expanded.

d_gene: NA
v_gene: TRBV2
abundance: once
j_gene: TRBJ2-7
CDR3aa: CASFRGAGEQYF

d_gene: TRBD1
v_gene: TRBV4-1
abundance: once
j_gene: TRBJ1-2
CDR3aa: CASSQDLSGTGRDYGYTF

d_gene: TRBD1
v_gene: TRBV19
abundance: few
j_gene: TRBJ2-2
CDR3aa: CASSPTGALNTGELFF

d_gene: TRBD2
v_gene: TRBV7-2
abundance: once
j_gene: TRBJ2-1
CDR3aa: CASSLGTSANEQFF

d_gene: NA
v_gene: TRBV3-1/TRBV3-2
abundance: NA
j_gene: TRBJ1-2
CDR3aa: CASRRNSDGYTF

d_gene: NA
v_gene: TRBV4-2
abundance: NA
j_gene: TRBJ1-1
CDR3aa: CASSQAPDRNTEAFF

d_gene: NA
v_gene: TRBV12-3/TRBV12-4
abundance: NA
j_gene: TRBJ1-1
CDR3aa: CASIHTGITEAFF

d_gene: NA
v_gene: TRBV3-1/TRBV3-2
abundance: NA
j_gene: TRBJ2-7
CDR3aa: CASTRGMSYEQYF

d_gene: TRBD2
v_gene: TRBV9
abundance: NA
j_gene: TRBJ2-2
CDR3aa: CASSAVAGTGELFF

d_gene: TRBD2
v_gene: TRBV18
abundance: NA
j_gene: TRBJ2-2
CDR3aa: CASSPRLARLAGGSGELFF

d_gene: TRBD2
v_gene: TRBV6-1
abundance: NA
j_gene: TRBJ2-1
CDR3aa: CASSESGGYYNEQFF

d_gene: NA
v_gene: TRBV24-1
abundance: NA
j_gene: TRBJ2-7
CDR3aa: CATSDLQQGTYEQYF

d_gene: NA
v_gene: TRBV2
abundance: NA
j_gene: TRBJ1-5
CDR3aa: CASSQTGSAASYSNQPQHF

d_gene: NA
v_gene: TRBV19
abundance: NA
j_gene: TRBJ2-3
CDR3aa: CASKPHPQSTDTQYF

d_gene: TRBD2
v_gene: TRBV20-1
abundance: few
j_gene: TRBJ2-7
CDR3aa: CSASTSSGGPYEQYF

d_gene: TRBD1
v_gene: TRBV6-5
abundance: NA
j_gene: TRBJ1-1
CDR3aa: CASRDRGKGNTEAFF

d_gene: TRBD1
v_gene: TRBV30
abundance: NA
j_gene: TRBJ1-6
CDR3aa: CAWSRDREDSPLHF

d_gene: NA
v_gene: TRBV10-1
abundance: NA
j_gene: TRBJ1-1
CDR3aa: CASSEHGRGRTEAFF

d_gene: NA
v_gene: TRBV5-6
abundance: once
j_gene: TRBJ1-1
CDR3aa: CASSFQMNTEAFF

d_gene: NA
v_gene: TRBV9
abundance: NA
j_gene: TRBJ2-1
CDR3aa: CASSVEGQRSNEQFF

d_gene: TRBD1
v_gene: TRBV9
abundance: once
j_gene: TRBJ1-4
CDR3aa: CASSPRDRQNEKLFF

d_gene: TRBD2
v_gene: TRBV7-9
abundance: NA
j_gene: TRBJ2-3
CDR3aa: CASSFGGALNTQYF

d_gene: NA
v_gene: TRBV5-6
abundance: once
j_gene: TRBJ2-3
CDR3aa: CASSWGGGTSTDTQYF

d_gene: TRBD1
v_gene: TRBV20-1
abundance: NA
j_gene: TRBJ1-5
CDR3aa: CSASDPGGNQPQHF

d_gene: NA
v_gene: TRBV2
abundance: NA
j_gene: TRBJ1-4
CDR3aa: CASSLRLATNEKLFF

d_gene: NA
v_gene: TRBV4-1
abundance: NA
j_gene: TRBJ1-1
CDR3aa: CASSQDPAYLLTEAFF

d_gene: NA
v_gene: TRBV7-9
abundance: NA
j_gene: TRBJ1-2
CDR3aa: CASSLAGGIHGYTF

d_gene: TRBD1
v_gene: TRBV6-6
abundance: NA
j_gene: TRBJ1-2
CDR3aa: CASSPGQGVYYGYTF

d_gene: NA
v_gene: TRBV30
abundance: once
j_gene: TRBJ1-5
CDR3aa: CAWSTTWGAGSNQPQHF

d_gene: NA
v_gene: TRBV10-3
abundance: NA
j_gene: TRBJ2-7
CDR3aa: CAIGGTVYEQYF

d_gene: TRBD2
v_gene: TRBV27
abundance: NA
j_gene: TRBJ2-2
CDR3aa: CASSYRGLAAVLGELFF

d_gene: NA
v_gene: TRBV5-1
abundance: once
j_gene: TRBJ1-3
CDR3aa: CASTVTGHSGNTIYF

d_gene: NA
v_gene: TRBV6-5
abundance: NA
j_gene: TRBJ2-7
CDR3aa: CASSLRHSYEQYF

d_gene: NA
v_gene: TRBV19
abundance: NA
j_gene: TRBJ2-3
CDR3aa: CASSIVGGKQYF

d_gene: NA
v_gene: TRBV9
abundance: NA
j_gene: TRBJ1-5
CDR3aa: CASSVGREVGQPQHF

d_gene: TRBD1
v_gene: TRBV6-5
abundance: NA
j_gene: TRBJ2-2
CDR3aa: CASIRDRGHGELFF

d_gene: NA
v_gene: TRBV18
abundance: NA
j_gene: TRBJ1-3
CDR3aa: CASSPGQLGNTIYF